The clone carrying this T cell receptor beta chain appeared a single time. No antigen is known for it. These data are taken from a study of cytomegalovirus exposure and HLA in healthy donors. This PCR relied on a set of 60 Vbeta primers and 13 Jbeta primers. Profiled with immunoSEQ multiplex PCR; TCRdb holds only in-frame clones, not every one. The repertoire holds roughly 140,000 clones, with 70% to 75% as singletons. Study outcomes and limitations: It was confirmed in vitro that a few of the CMV-associated chains were specific for CMV antigens.

The CDR3 runs 14 residues. V dropped 6 bases and J dropped 7; count of bases not matched to a gene: 9. Germline V gene lookup returns CDR1 MNHNY and CDR2 SVGAGI (reference sequence). This TCR was sampled from a human donor in good health. Sequencing was carried out using PBMCs. V usage is TRBV6-6 and J usage is TRBJ2-1; 7 bases align to TRBD2. The CDR3 is CASSPTVGGNEQFF. The CDR3 nucleotides read TGTGCCAGCAGCCCTACGGTGGGAGGGAATGAGCAGTTCTTC.